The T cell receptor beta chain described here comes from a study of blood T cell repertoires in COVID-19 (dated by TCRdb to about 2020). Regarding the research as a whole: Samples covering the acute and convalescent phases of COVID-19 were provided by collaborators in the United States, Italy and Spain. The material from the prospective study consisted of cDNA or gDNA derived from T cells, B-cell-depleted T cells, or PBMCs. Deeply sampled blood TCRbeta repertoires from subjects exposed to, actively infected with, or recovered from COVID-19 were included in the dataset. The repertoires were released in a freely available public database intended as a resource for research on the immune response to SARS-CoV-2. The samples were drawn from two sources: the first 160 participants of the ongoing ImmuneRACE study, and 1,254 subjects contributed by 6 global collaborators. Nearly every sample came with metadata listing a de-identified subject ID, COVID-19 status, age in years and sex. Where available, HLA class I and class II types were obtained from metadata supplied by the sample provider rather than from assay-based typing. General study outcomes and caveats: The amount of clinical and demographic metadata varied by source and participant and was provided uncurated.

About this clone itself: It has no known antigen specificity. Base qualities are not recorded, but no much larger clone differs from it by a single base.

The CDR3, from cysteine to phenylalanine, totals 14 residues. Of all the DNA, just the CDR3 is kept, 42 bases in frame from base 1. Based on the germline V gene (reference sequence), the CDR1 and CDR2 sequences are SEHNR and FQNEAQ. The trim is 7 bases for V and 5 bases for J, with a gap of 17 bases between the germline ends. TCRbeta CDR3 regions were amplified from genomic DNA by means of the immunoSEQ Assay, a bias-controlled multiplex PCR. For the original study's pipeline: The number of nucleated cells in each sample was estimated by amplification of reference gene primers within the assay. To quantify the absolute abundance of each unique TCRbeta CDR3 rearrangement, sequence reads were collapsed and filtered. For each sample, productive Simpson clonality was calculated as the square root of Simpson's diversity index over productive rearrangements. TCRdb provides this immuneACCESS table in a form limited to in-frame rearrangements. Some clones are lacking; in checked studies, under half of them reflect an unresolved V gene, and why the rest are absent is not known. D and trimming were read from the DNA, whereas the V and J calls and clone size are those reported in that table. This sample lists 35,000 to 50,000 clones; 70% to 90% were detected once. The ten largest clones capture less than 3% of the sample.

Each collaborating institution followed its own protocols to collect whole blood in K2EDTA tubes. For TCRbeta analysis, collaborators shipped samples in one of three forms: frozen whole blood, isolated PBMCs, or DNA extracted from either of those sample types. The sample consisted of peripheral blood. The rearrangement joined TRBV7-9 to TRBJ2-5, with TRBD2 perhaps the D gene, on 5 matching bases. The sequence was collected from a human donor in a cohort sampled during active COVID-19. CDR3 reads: CASISGGFGETQYF. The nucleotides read TGTGCCAGCATCTCTGGCGGGTTTGGGGAGACCCAGTACTTC.